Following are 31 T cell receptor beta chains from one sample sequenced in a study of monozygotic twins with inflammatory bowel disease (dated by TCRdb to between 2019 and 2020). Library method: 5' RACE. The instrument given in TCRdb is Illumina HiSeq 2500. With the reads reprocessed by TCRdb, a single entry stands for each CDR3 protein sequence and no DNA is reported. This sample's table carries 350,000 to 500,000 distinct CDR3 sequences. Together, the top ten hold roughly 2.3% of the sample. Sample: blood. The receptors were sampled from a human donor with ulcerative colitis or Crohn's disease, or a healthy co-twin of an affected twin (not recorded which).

The CDR3 is CASSPVAAGSNQPQHF. The chain links TRBV18 to TRBJ1-5. CDR3 length equals 16 residues. Germline CDR1 reads KGHSH; CDR2 reads LQKENI. Variable domain in full (rest from reference TRBV18 and TRBJ1-5): NAGVMQNPRHLVRRRGQEARLRCSPMKGHSHVYWYRQLPEEGLKFMVYLQKENIIDESGMPKERFSAEFPKEGPSILRIQQVVRGDSAAYFCASSPVAAGSNQPQHFGDGTRLSIL.

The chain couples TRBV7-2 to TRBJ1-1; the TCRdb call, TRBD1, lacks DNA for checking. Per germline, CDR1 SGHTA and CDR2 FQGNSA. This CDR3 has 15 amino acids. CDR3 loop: CASSFLGQGRGEAFF.

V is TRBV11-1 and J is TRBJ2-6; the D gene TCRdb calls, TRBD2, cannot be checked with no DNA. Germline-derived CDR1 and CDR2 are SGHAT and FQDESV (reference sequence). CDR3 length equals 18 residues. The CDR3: CASSIGLAELSGANVLTF.

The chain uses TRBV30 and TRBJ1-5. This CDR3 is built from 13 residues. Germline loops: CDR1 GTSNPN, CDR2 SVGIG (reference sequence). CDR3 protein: CAWSVGLNQPQHF.

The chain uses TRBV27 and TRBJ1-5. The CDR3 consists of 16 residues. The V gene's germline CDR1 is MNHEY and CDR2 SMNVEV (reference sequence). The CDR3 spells CASSSLQAFGNQPQHF.

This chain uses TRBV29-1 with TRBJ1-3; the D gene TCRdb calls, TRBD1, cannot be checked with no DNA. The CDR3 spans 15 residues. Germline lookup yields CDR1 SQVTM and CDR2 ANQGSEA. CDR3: CSVDGPGGSGNTIYF.

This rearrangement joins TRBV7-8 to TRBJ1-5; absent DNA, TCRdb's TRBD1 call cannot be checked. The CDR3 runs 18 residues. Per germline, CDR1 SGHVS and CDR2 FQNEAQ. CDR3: CASSSTGQELYSNQPQHF.

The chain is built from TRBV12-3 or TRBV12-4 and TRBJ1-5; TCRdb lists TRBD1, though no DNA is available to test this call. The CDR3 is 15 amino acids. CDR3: CASSLRDRVNQPQHF.

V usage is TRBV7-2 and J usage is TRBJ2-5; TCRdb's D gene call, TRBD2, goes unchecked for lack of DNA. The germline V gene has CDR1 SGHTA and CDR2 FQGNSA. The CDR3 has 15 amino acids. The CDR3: CASSPTRGLQETQYF.

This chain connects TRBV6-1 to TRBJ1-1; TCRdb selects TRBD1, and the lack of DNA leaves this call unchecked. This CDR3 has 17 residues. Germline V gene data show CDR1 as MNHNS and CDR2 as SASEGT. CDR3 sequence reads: CASSPRVFSVLDTEAFF.

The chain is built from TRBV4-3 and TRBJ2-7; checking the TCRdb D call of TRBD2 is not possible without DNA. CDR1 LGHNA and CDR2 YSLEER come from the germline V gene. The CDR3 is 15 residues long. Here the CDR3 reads CASSQDSSGRYEQYF.

The CDR3 region is CASSPRQGPNEKLFF. The chain employs TRBV12-3 or TRBV12-4 and TRBJ1-4; TCRdb indicates TRBD1, and absent DNA this call remains unverified. CDR3 length equals 15 residues.

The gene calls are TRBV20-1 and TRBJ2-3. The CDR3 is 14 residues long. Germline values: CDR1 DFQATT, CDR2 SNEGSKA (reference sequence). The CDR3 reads CSARGQTSTDTQYF.

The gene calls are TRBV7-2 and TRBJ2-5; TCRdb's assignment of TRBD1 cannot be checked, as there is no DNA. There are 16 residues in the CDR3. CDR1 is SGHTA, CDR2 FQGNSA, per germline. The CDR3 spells CASSFLDRGRGETQYF.

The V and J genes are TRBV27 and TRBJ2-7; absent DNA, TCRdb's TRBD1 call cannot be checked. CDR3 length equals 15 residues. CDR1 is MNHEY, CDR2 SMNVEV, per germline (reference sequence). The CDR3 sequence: CASSSPGRGATEQYF.

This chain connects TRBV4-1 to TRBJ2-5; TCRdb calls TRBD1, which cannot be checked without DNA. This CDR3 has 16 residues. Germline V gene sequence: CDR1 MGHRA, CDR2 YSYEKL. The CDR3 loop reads CASSQGGTGYQETQYF.

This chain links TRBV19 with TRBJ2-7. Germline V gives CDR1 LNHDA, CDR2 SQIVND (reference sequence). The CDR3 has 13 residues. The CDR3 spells CASSNWDVGEQYF.

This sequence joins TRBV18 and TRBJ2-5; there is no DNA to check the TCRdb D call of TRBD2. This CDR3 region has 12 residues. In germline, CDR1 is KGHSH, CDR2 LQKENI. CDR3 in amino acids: CASSPPTGLLDF. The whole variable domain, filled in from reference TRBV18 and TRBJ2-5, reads NAGVMQNPRHLVRRRGQEARLRCSPMKGHSHVYWYRQLPEEGLKFMVYLQKENIIDESGMPKERFSAEFPKEGPSILRIQQVVRGDSAAYFCASSPPTGLLDFGPGTRLLVL.

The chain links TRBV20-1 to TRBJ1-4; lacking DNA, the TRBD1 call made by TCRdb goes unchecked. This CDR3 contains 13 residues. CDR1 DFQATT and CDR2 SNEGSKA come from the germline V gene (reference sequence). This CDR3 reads CSALQGTNEKLFF.

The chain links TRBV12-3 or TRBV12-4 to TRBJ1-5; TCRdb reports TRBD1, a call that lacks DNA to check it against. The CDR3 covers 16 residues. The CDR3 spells CASSLTTGSLNQPQHF.

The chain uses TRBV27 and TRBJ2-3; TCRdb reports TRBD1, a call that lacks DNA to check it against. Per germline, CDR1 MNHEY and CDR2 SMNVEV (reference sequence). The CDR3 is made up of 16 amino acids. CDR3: CASSLSPSWPGDTQYF.

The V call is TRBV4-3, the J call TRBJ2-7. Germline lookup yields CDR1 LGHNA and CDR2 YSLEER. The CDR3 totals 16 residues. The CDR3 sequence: CASSQKLSLSSYEQYF.

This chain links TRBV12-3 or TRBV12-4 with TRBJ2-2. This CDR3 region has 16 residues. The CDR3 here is CASSLSVASNTGELFF.

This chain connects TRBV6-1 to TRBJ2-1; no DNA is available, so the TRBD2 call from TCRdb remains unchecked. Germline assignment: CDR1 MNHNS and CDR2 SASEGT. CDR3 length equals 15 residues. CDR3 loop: CASRLTLAGGNEQFF.

CDR3 loop: CSASSGATGELFF. The V gene is TRBV20-1, the J gene TRBJ2-2; TCRdb's D call, TRBD2, is unchecked because there is no DNA. CDR1 and CDR2 from the germline V gene are DFQATT and SNEGSKA (reference sequence). The CDR3 extends over 13 amino acids.

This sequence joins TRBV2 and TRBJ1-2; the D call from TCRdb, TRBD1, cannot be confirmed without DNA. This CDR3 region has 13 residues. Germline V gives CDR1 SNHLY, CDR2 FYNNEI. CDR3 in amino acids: CASHRGERSGYTF.

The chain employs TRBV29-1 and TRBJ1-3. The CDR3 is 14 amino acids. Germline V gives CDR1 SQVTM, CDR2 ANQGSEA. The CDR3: CSIWDRASGNTIYF.

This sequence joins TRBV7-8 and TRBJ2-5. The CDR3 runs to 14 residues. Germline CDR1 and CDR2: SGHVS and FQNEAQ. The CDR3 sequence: CASSSEMIQETQYF.

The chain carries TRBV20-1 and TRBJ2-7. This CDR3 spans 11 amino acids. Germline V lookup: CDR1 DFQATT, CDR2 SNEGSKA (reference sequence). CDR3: CSARVTRGQYF.

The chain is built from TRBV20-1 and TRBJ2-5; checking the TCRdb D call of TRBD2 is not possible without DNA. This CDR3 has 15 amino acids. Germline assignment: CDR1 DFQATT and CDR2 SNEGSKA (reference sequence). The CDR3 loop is CSADGTSGGQETQYF.

The CDR3 spells CASSQDSAETQYF. The chain uses TRBV4-3 and TRBJ2-5. Germline CDR1 and CDR2: LGHNA and YSLEER. This CDR3 spans 13 amino acids.